The 11 T cell receptor beta chains reported below all come from one sample, sequenced in a study of T-cell memory formation after mild COVID-19. TCRdb re-derived calls from the 5' RACE reads in MiXCR, one entry per CDR3 protein. The sample yields 280,000 or so distinct CDR3 sequences, roughly 8.2% seen once. The sample taken for sequencing was PBMCs or a T cell subset sorted from them (not recorded which). These receptor sequences come from a man aged 18-30 years who had mild COVID-19 (a few samples of this study predate the infection). Cell type and time point are not known.

CDR3 bases: TGTGCCAGCAGCTTAGCGCTGGTGGGACCGGGTATGGGCTACCAAGAGACCCAGTACTTC. This encodes CASSLALVGPGMGYQETQYF. The V and J genes are TRBV7-6 and TRBJ2-5; D is tentatively TRBD1 or TRBD2 (5 bases each). The CDR3 sequence is 20 residues long. CDR1 SGHVS and CDR2 FNYEAQ come from the germline V gene. Between the trimmed V and J ends, which lost 0 bases and 0 bases, there was a span of 23 bases.

J is TRBJ2-2 and V is TRBV10-3, with a possible D match to TRBD2 (5 bases). CDR3 length: 17 residues. Germline V gene data show CDR1 as ENHRY and CDR2 as SYGVKD. V lost 0 bases and J 3 bases, leaving 14 bases between the germline ends. The CDR3 reads CAISESTQRRYTGELFF. The CDR3 bases are TGTGCCATCAGTGAGTCGACCCAGCGGCGATACACCGGGGAGCTGTTTTTT.

This clonotype was detected many times. The chain combines TRBV12-3 or TRBV12-4 with TRBJ1-2; D gene ambiguous. V was trimmed by 5 bases and J by 2 bases, leaving 9 bases between them. CDR3 length: 13 amino acids. CDR3 amino acids: CASSLLRNYGYTF. The CDR3 DNA reads as TGTGCCAGCAGTCTCCTGCGGAACTATGGCTACACCTTC.

This clonotype turned up a few times. The chain has TRBV7-9 and TRBJ2-7; no reliable D call. Germline CDR1 and CDR2: SEHNR and FQNEAQ (reference sequence). The CDR3 length is 13 residues. V lost 6 bases, J lost 5 bases, and 14 bases lay in between. Here the CDR3 reads CASSTQVRHEQYV. The CDR3 region has the DNA TGTGCCAGCAGTACTCAGGTGCGTCACGAGCAGTACGTC.

This sequence joins TRBV25-1 and TRBJ2-3, with 12 bases aligning to TRBD2. There are 15 residues in the CDR3. V lost 4 bases, J lost 5 bases, and 4 bases stayed unmatched. CDR1 is MGHDK and CDR2 is SYGVNS in the germline V gene. CDR3 sequence: CASSGLAGAGDTQYF. DNA for the CDR3: TGTGCCAGCAGTGGACTAGCGGGGGCAGGAGATACGCAGTATTTT.

The chain is built from TRBV12-3 or TRBV12-4 and TRBJ1-1; 9 positions match TRBD1. The CDR3 extends over 14 amino acids. The V and J ends lost 5 bases and 4 bases, in that order; junction bases with no gene match: 5. The CDR3 bases are TGTGCCAGCAGTACACAGGGGGCGGTCACTGAAGCTTTCTTT. It codes for CASSTQGAVTEAFF.

This clonotype was detected ten times or more. The chain employs TRBV6-1 and TRBJ2-2; D not resolved. V shed 6 bases and J shed 0 bases, with 5 bases lying between them. CDR3 size: 13 residues. Germline V gene sequence: CDR1 MNHNS, CDR2 SASEGT. The DNA of the CDR3 is TGTGCCAGCAGAGGACCGAACACCGGGGAGCTGTTTTTT. Amino acid sequence: CASRGPNTGELFF.

The chain couples TRBV27 to TRBJ1-2, with 8 bases that match TRBD1. Germline CDR1 MNHEY, CDR2 SMNVEV (reference sequence). The length of the CDR3 is 15 residues. J lost 3 bases, V lost 5 bases, and 8 bases had no gene match. CDR3 loop: CASSPDRGLDYGYTF. Written as DNA, the CDR3 is TGTGCCAGCAGTCCCGACAGGGGATTAGACTATGGCTACACCTTC.

This chain uses TRBV5-1 with TRBJ1-6; 10 nucleotides line up with TRBD1. The J segment lost 7 bases and the V segment lost 3 bases, leaving 4 bases of the junction unmatched. CDR1 SGHRS and CDR2 YFSETQ come from the germline V gene. The CDR3 is 15 residues long. The CDR3 nucleotides are TGCGCCAGCAGCTCCGGGACAGGGGAAAATTCACCCCTCCACTTT. Translated, it gives CASSSGTGENSPLHF.

The chain uses TRBV9 and TRBJ1-5; D perhaps matches TRBD1 (5 bases). CDR3 length: 15 residues. The V end was cut by 1 base, the J end by 0 bases, with 8 bases between. Per the germline V gene, CDR1 is SGDLS and CDR2 is YYNGEE. CDR3 sequence (DNA): TGTGCCAGCAGCGTACAGGGAGCTAGCAATCAGCCCCAGCATTTT. Its protein is CASSVQGASNQPQHF.

This chain connects TRBV5-6 to TRBJ2-2; the D gene could be TRBD1 or TRBD2 (5 bases each). The V gene lost 0 bases and the J gene lost 3 bases, with 15 bases spanning the gap. This CDR3 is 17 amino acids long. In germline, CDR1 is SGHDT, CDR2 YYEEEE. The CDR3 region is CASSLAGVGEYTGELFF. The CDR3 DNA reads TGTGCCAGCAGCTTGGCCGGCGTGGGGGAGTACACCGGGGAGCTGTTTTTT.